The 32 T cell receptor beta chains in this list originate from one sample, sequenced in a study of molecular identifiers for immune sequencing clone quantification (dated 2018 in TCRdb). Library preparation used PCR. Instrument on record: Illumina HiSeq 4000. Clones were called with MiXCR by TCRdb after fastp trimmed the public reads at Q25, and only in-frame beta chains were retained. Every CDR3 protein is listed once, alongside the most common genes and DNA of its rows. The sample data list a few hundred thousand distinct CDR3 sequences, and 20% to 25% of these were observed just once. About 0.84% of the sample comes from the top ten. Sequencing was carried out using naive CD8+ T cells from blood, with Jurkat cell RNA spiked in. The intended sense of this specimen's cell subset or site label: FACS-sorted CD8+CD4-CCR7+CD45RA+ naive T cells. Every receptor here comes from a human donor in good health. Some libraries in this study had Jurkat cell RNA spiked in.

This clonotype appeared a few times. J is TRBJ1-5 and V is TRBV15; D might be TRBD1 (6 bases). V was cut by 4 bases and J by 0 bases, with 13 bases left in between. The germline gives CDR1 LNHNV, CDR2 YYDKDF (reference sequence). The CDR3 loop spans 16 amino acids. The CDR3 region has the DNA TGTGCCACCAGCAAGGGGGGACGTTATAGCAATCAGCCCCAGCATTTT. Amino acids: CATSKGGRYSNQPQHF.

The chain employs TRBV6-5 and TRBJ1-3, with D maybe TRBD1 (5 bases). The germline V gene encodes CDR1 MNHEY and CDR2 SVGAGI. The CDR3 is 15 residues long. V gave up 0 bases and J gave up 4 bases, with 10 bases separating them. In DNA, the CDR3 is TGTGCCAGCAGTTACTCCGGGGGGGACGGAAACACCATATATTTT. This gives the protein CASSYSGGDGNTIYF.

With regard to this clonotype: The junction and the germline gene differ at one end; a read error may be behind it. The V and J genes are TRBV5-6 and TRBJ2-1, with TRBD2 as a possible D gene (6 bases). The V gene's germline CDR1 is SGHDT and CDR2 YYEEEE. This CDR3 is 16 amino acids long. For the CDR3, the DNA is TGTGCCAGCAGCTTGGGTATAGCGGACTCCTACAGTGAGCAGTTCTTC. Amino acid sequence: CASSLGIADSYSEQFF.

Ten or more counts support this clonotype. The chain couples TRBV29-1 to TRBJ2-7; weak D call: TRBD2 (5 bases). The germline V gene has CDR1 SQVTM and CDR2 ANQGSEA. The CDR3 runs to 12 residues. Trimming removed 5 bases at V and 4 bases at J, with 12 bases between. This CDR3 is CSVLGSGYEQYF. CDR3 nucleotide sequence: TGCAGCGTTCTGGGATCGGGGTACGAGCAGTACTTC.

This clonotype showed up many times. J is TRBJ2-5 and V is TRBV12-3 or TRBV12-4; D is perhaps TRBD1 (5 bases). Deletions cut 3 bases from V and 4 bases from J, with 12 bases between. The CDR3 sequence is 14 residues long. CDR3 DNA: TGTGCCAGCAGTTTCTCAGGGAACGGAGAGACCCAGTACTTC. Translated: CASSFSGNGETQYF.

As regards this clonotype: Because it lacks the conserved phenylalanine or tryptophan at the end, this CDR3 is likely a read error. The genes are TRBV10-3 and TRBJ1-2; TRBD1 aligns across 8 bases. Per the germline V gene, CDR1 is ENHRY and CDR2 is SYGVKD. CDR3 length: 14 residues. After removal of 4 bases from V and 2 bases from J, the junction contained 3 bases not matched to a gene. The CDR3 sequence is CAISVNRGNYGYTL. CDR3 in DNA: TGTGCCATCAGTGTTAACAGGGGGAACTATGGCTACACCCTC.

In its sample, this clonotype was seen a few times. V gene TRBV28 combines with J gene TRBJ2-3; 10 nucleotides line up with TRBD1. The trim removed 6 bases at V and 8 bases at J, leaving 8 bases unmatched. CDR1 and CDR2 from the germline V gene are MDHEN and SYDVKM. The CDR3 runs to 14 residues. The CDR3 spells CASRGTGEIGTQYF. The CDR3 DNA reads as TGTGCCAGCAGGGGGACAGGGGAGATCGGTACGCAGTATTTT.

V is TRBV13 and J is TRBJ1-1; TRBD1 agrees at 7 bases. CDR1 and CDR2 (germline): PRHDT, FYEKMQ (reference sequence). The CDR3 is 13 residues long. V shed 0 bases, J shed 12 bases, and the junction held 7 bases outside the gene matches. As DNA, the CDR3 is TGTGCCAGCAGCTTAGGGGACAGGTTCGAGCCTTTCTTT. Translation gives CASSLGDRFEPFF.

This clonotype was detected a few times. V usage is TRBV23-1 and J usage is TRBJ1-6; D ambiguous. Being an ORF, TRBV23-1 has a function that is uncertain. Trimming cost V 5 bases and J 10 bases, with 6 bases left between them. The CDR3 is 11 amino acids. The CDR3 region is CASSADSPLHF. In nucleotides, the CDR3 is TGCGCCAGCAGTGCAGACTCACCCCTCCACTTT.

This clonotype has only a few counts. V gene TRBV7-2 combines with J gene TRBJ2-7; 12 bases agree with TRBD2. Germline-derived CDR1 and CDR2 are SGHTA and FQGNSA. The CDR3 is made up of 16 amino acids. V lost 5 bases to trimming and J lost 0 bases; unmatched junction nucleotides: 5. The CDR3 DNA reads as TGTGCCAGCAGCGTCGGACTAGCGGGGACCTCCTACGAGCAGTACTTC. Its protein product is CASSVGLAGTSYEQYF.

This clonotype was picked up many times. The rearrangement uses TRBV11-2 and TRBJ2-1; 13 bases are shared with TRBD2. The length of the CDR3 is 19 residues. The germline gives CDR1 SGHAT, CDR2 FQNNGV. J lost 5 bases, V lost 4 bases, and 14 bases had no gene match. CDR3 nucleotide sequence: TGTGCCAGCAGCTCGTACCCTAGGACTAGCGGGGGAGTAAACAATGAGCAGTTCTTC. Protein: CASSSYPRTSGGVNNEQFF.

The chain recombines TRBV7-9 with TRBJ2-7; 13 bases fit TRBD2. Losses at the gene ends were 4 bases for V and 4 bases for J; bases not matched to a gene: 16. The germline gives CDR1 SEHNR, CDR2 FQNEAQ (reference sequence). The length of the CDR3 is 19 residues. CDR3 residues: CASSSQTLTGLAGDYEQYF. In nucleotides, the CDR3 is TGTGCCAGCAGCTCCCAAACCTTAACAGGACTAGCGGGAGATTACGAGCAGTACTTC.

This clonotype was seen at least ten times. This chain connects TRBV28 to TRBJ2-7; TRBD2 matches at 7 bases. The CDR3 contains 14 residues. V dropped 6 bases and J dropped 6; count of bases not matched to a gene: 11. The germline V gene encodes CDR1 MDHEN and CDR2 SYDVKM. Written as DNA, the CDR3 is TGTGCCAGCAGCTCCGCGGGGAGGGAGTTCGAGCAGTACTTC. Translated: CASSSAGREFEQYF.

Many counts were recorded for this clonotype. The gene calls are TRBV10-3 and TRBJ1-6, with TRBD1 as a possible D gene (5 bases). The CDR3 runs 12 residues. The V and J ends lost 6 bases and 8 bases respectively, with 8 bases between them. Germline assignment: CDR1 ENHRY and CDR2 SYGVKD. CDR3 sequence: CAIRGDDSPLHF. CDR3 nucleotides: TGTGCCATCAGGGGGGATGATTCACCCCTCCACTTT.

In its sample, this clonotype was seen a few times. The chain is built from TRBV7-9 and TRBJ2-1; 9 bases align to TRBD2. CDR3 length equals 18 residues. The V gene end was trimmed by 5 bases and the J gene end by 4 bases; junction bases not matched to a gene: 15. The germline V gene encodes CDR1 SEHNR and CDR2 FQNEAQ (reference sequence). CDR3 nucleotide sequence: TGTGCCAGCAGCGTTGGGGGCCTTAGCGGGAGCTCTTACAATGAGCAGTTCTTC. Translated, it gives CASSVGGLSGSSYNEQFF. Supplemented by reference TRBV7-9 and TRBJ2-1, the full variable domain reads DTGVSQNPRHKITKRGQNVTFRCDPISEHNRLYWYRQTLGQGPEFLTYFQNEAQLEKSRLLSDRFSAERPKGSFSTLEIQRTEQGDSAMYLCASSVGGLSGSSYNEQFFGPGTRLTVL.

This clonotype came up a few times. The chain recombines TRBV12-3 or TRBV12-4 with TRBJ2-3; D may be TRBD2 (6 bases). V gave up 3 bases and J gave up 0 bases, with 16 bases separating them. The CDR3 is made up of 17 amino acids. In DNA form, the CDR3 reads TGTGCCAGCAGTTTTGGACTACAGCTAACTAGCACAGATACGCAGTATTTT. It encodes CASSFGLQLTSTDTQYF.

This clonotype was recorded many times. The chain uses TRBV5-1 and TRBJ1-4; D is unresolved. The germline gives CDR1 SGHRS, CDR2 YFSETQ. This CDR3 region has 13 residues. The germline V and J ends were trimmed by 4 bases and 4 bases, with 8 bases remaining between them. The CDR3 nucleotides are TGCGCCAGCAGCGTGGATAATAATGAAAAACTGTTTTTT. This gives the protein CASSVDNNEKLFF.

The sample holds many counts of this clonotype. This chain joins TRBV28 and TRBJ1-1; D is ambiguous. The germline V gene has CDR1 MDHEN and CDR2 SYDVKM. V was trimmed by 5 bases and J by 6 bases, leaving 16 bases between them. CDR3 length: 14 amino acids. CDR3: CASSGQGRWAEAFF. The CDR3 bases are TGTGCCAGCAGTGGTCAAGGGAGATGGGCTGAAGCTTTCTTT.

This clonotype appeared a single time. A much larger clone sits a single nucleotide away, making a read error possible. The chain links TRBV4-1 to TRBJ2-7, with D hard to call. The ends were cut back, 4 bases at V and 9 bases at J, with 16 bases in the middle. In germline, CDR1 is MGHRA, CDR2 YSYEKL. The CDR3 is 13 amino acids. The CDR3 nucleotides are TGCGCCAGCAGCCCCGGCCTAGTCCACGGGCAGTACTTC. It is translated as CASSPGLVHGQYF.

This clonotype was detected a few times. The DNA of the CDR3 is TGTGCCAGCAGTTACCAGGGGATTTCTTGGGGCCAAGAGACCCAGTACTTC. This translates into CASSYQGISWGQETQYF. This chain connects TRBV6-5 to TRBJ2-5, with D tentatively TRBD1 (6 bases). The V end was cut by 2 bases, the J end by 1 base, with 17 bases between. CDR1 and CDR2 from the germline V gene are MNHEY and SVGAGI. The CDR3 totals 17 residues.

The V call is TRBV18, the J call TRBJ2-3; 10 bases fit TRBD2. V gave up 6 bases and J gave up 4 bases; unmatched junction bases: 13. The germline gives CDR1 KGHSH, CDR2 LQKENI. There are 17 residues in the CDR3. CDR3 sequence (DNA): TGTGCCAGCTCTCCCGCGCAAGGGCTAGCGGGGGCAGATACGCAGTATTTT. Translated, it gives CASSPAQGLAGADTQYF.

The chain joins TRBV3-1 to TRBJ2-5; weak D call: TRBD2 (6 bases). V dropped 1 base and J dropped 1 base, with 16 bases sitting between them. The CDR3 totals 17 residues. The germline V gene has CDR1 LGHDT and CDR2 YNNKEL (reference sequence). The CDR3 sequence is CASSQGVGAGLQETQYF. The CDR3 DNA follows: TGTGCCAGCAGCCAAGGGGTCGGAGCGGGCCTCCAAGAGACCCAGTACTTC.

Ten or more counts support this clonotype. The chain is built from TRBV14 and TRBJ2-3; no clear D. The germline V gene has CDR1 SGHDN and CDR2 FVKESK. CDR3 length equals 16 residues. Between the trimmed V and J ends, which lost 4 bases and 2 bases, there was a span of 16 bases. CDR3 protein: CASSLPRSANTDTQYF. The CDR3 region has the DNA TGTGCCAGCAGCCTCCCAAGAAGCGCAAACACAGATACGCAGTATTTT. Full variable domain (rest looked up from reference TRBV14 and TRBJ2-3): EAGVTQFPSHSVIEKGQTVTLRCDPISGHDNLYWYRRVMGKEIKFLLHFVKESKQDESGMPNNRFLAERTGGTYSTLKVQPAELEDSGVYFCASSLPRSANTDTQYFGPGTRLTVL.

This clonotype came up many times. The chain joins TRBV5-1 to TRBJ2-7; D is tentatively TRBD1 or TRBD2 (5 bases each). CDR1 and CDR2 from the germline V gene are SGHRS and YFSETQ. The length of the CDR3 is 12 residues. Between the trimmed V and J ends, which lost 0 bases and 7 bases, there was a span of 8 bases. The CDR3 DNA is TGCGCCAGCAGCTTGGGGGACCTGGAGCAGTACTTC. It translates to CASSLGDLEQYF. Drawing the rest from reference TRBV5-1 and TRBJ2-7, the complete variable domain is KAGVTQTPRYLIKTRGQQVTLSCSPISGHRSVSWYQQTPGQGLQFLFEYFSETQRNKGNFPGRFSGRQFSNSRSEMNVSTLELGDSALYLCASSLGDLEQYFGPGTRLTVT.

This clonotype was seen only a few times. The rearrangement joins TRBV12-3 or TRBV12-4 to TRBJ2-5; the D gene could be TRBD1 or TRBD2 (5 bases each). The CDR3 is 14 amino acids. With 4 bases removed from V and 2 bases from J, the gap between germline ends came to 11 bases. The CDR3 DNA reads TGTGCCAGCAGTTCTCCGGGACCTCAAGAGACCCAGTACTTC. Amino acid sequence: CASSSPGPQETQYF.

This sequence joins TRBV27 and TRBJ2-1; D unclear. V shed 5 bases and J shed 0 bases, with 17 bases lying between them. Germline V gene lookup returns CDR1 MNHEY and CDR2 SMNVEV (reference sequence). The CDR3 contains 17 residues. Written as DNA, the CDR3 is TGTGCCAGCAGTGACCCCACTGGCCCCTTCTCCTACAATGAGCAGTTCTTC. It translates to CASSDPTGPFSYNEQFF.

Of note for this clonotype: Its ends do not fully match the called genes, so a read error is possible. This rearrangement joins TRBV24-1 to TRBJ2-1; no clear D gene. Germline V gene data show CDR1 as KGHDR and CDR2 as SFDVKD. CDR3 length: 15 amino acids. In DNA, the CDR3 is TGTGTCACCAGTGTCACCAAAGGCCACTACAATGAGCAGTTCTTC. It encodes CVTSVTKGHYNEQFF.

Remarks on this clonotype: A single base separates this from a much larger clone, so it may be a read error. This chain uses TRBV7-9 with TRBJ2-3, with 9 bases aligning to TRBD1. Per the germline V gene, CDR1 is SEHNR and CDR2 is FQNEAQ (reference sequence). The CDR3 has 17 amino acids. The CDR3 DNA reads TGTGCCAGCAGCCCATCCGCCACAGGGGGCTCCACAGGTACGCAGTATTTT. Its protein is CASSPSATGGSTGTQYF.

The rearrangement uses TRBV4-3 and TRBJ1-2; D not certain. Germline V lookup: CDR1 LGHNA, CDR2 YSLEER. V was trimmed by 0 bases and J by 8 bases, leaving 13 bases between them. This CDR3 region has 14 residues. The CDR3 region has the DNA TGCGCCAGCAGCCAAGAATTAGGGTTCAGAGGCTACACCTTC. It yields the protein CASSQELGFRGYTF.

The rearrangement uses TRBV12-3 or TRBV12-4 and TRBJ1-1; tentative D call: TRBD1 (6 bases). The CDR3 length is 15 residues. Trimming pared 5 bases from V and 4 bases from J, leaving 17 bases between. The CDR3 is CASSPLQGWGTEAFF. Here the CDR3 DNA reads TGTGCCAGCAGTCCACTACAGGGTTGGGGCACTGAAGCTTTCTTT.

This clonotype was picked up many times. This chain connects TRBV25-1 to TRBJ2-7; D uncertain. Trimming took off 3 bases at V and 3 bases at J, with 0 bases between the two ends. The CDR3 sequence is 10 residues long. Germline CDR1 is MGHDK and CDR2 is SYGVNS. Here the CDR3 DNA reads TGTGCCAGCAGTGACTACGAGCAGTACTTC. It is translated as CASSDYEQYF.

This clonotype has a handful of counts. The CDR3 sequence: CASSFPGLYGTGELFF. CDR3 DNA sequence: TGTGCCAGCAGTTTCCCGGGACTTTATGGTACCGGGGAGCTGTTTTTT. The rearrangement joins TRBV6-2 or TRBV6-3 to TRBJ2-2; D is possibly TRBD2 (6 bases). V was shortened by 4 bases and J by 5 bases, with 17 bases between the two germline ends. The CDR3 has 16 amino acids. The germline gives CDR1 MNHEY, CDR2 SVGEGT.